This is a list of T cell receptor beta chains from one sample in a study of T cell clones after liver transplantation. Assay used: immunoSEQ multiplex PCR; TCRdb lists only in-frame clones, some missing. The sample includes around 20,000 clones, 75% to 90% of them seen just once. This specimen consisted of CD8+ T cells from blood, obtained before liver transplant. Receptors were obtained from a human donor who received a liver transplant. Each CDR3 is given with its conserved first and last residue.

V gene	J gene	CDR3 length	CDR3 protein
TRBV19	TRBJ1-5	15	CASSNGWDSNQPQHF
TRBV29-1	TRBJ2-7	13	CSVEGANPYEQYF
TRBV6-1	TRBJ2-7	11	CASSPRGEQYF
TRBV11-1	TRBJ2-7	13	CASSFTGPYEQYF
TRBV2	TRBJ2-1	15	CASSDPSGRENEQFF
TRBV27	TRBJ1-1	13	CASSFRENTEAFF
TRBV19	TRBJ2-1	12	CASSPGANEQFF
TRBV6-5	TRBJ2-7	15	CASAPGGSGSYEQYF
TRBV2	TRBJ1-4	15	CASTLAGTNNEKLFF
TRBV27	TRBJ2-2	14	CASSLTGNTGELFF
TRBV7-9	TRBJ1-5	13	CASGDHSNQPQHF
TRBV7-9	TRBJ2-2	18	CASSFPGLAGGGTGELFF
TRBV19	TRBJ2-1	13	CASSMGPVNEQFF
TRBV7-8	TRBJ2-7	18	CASSLAAGQGSLNYEQYF
TRBV4-2	TRBJ1-2	16	CASSQVEGAGYYGYTF